The 18 T cell receptor beta chains in this list originate from one sample, sequenced in a study of PD-1 blockade in classical Hodgkin lymphoma. Each of the patients experienced relapse following autologous stem cell transplantation, and their brentuximab vedotin exposure differed. Only in-frame clones appear in the TCRdb table, and some are missing; sequencing was by immunoSEQ multiplex PCR. The profile shows some 96,000 clones, more than 90% of them singletons. The specimen comprised peripheral blood mononuclear cells (PBMCs), sampled at baseline. These receptors originate from a human donor with classical Hodgkin lymphoma.

The chain couples TRBV5-8 to TRBJ2-6; D tentatively reads TRBD1 or TRBD2 (5 bases each). The CDR3 is 17 amino acids. With 1 base removed from V and 0 bases from J, the gap between germline ends came to 11 bases. The germline gives CDR1 SGHTS, CDR2 YDEGEE. CDR3 in DNA: TGTGCCAGCAGCTTGATGGGACGGCTCTCTGGGGCCAACGTCCTGACTTTC. It translates to CASSLMGRLSGANVLTF.

The V call is TRBV28, the J call TRBJ2-5, with 7 bases that match TRBD1. The junction had 7 bases not matched to a gene; V was cut back by 8 bases and J by 4 bases. CDR1 is MDHEN, CDR2 SYDVKM, per germline. The CDR3 runs 13 residues. The CDR3 nucleotides are TGTGCCAGCTCTATCAACAGGGGAGAGACCCAGTACTTC. Amino acid sequence: CASSINRGETQYF.

This chain joins TRBV19 and TRBJ2-1, with 12 bases matching TRBD2. CDR3 length: 17 amino acids. V lost 4 bases to trimming and J lost 6 bases; unmatched junction nucleotides: 10. Germline CDR1 is LNHDA and CDR2 is SQIVND (reference sequence). CDR3 nucleotide sequence: TGTGCCAGTAGTACTAGCGGGAGGGCCACGTATACCAATGAGCAGTTCTTC. This encodes CASSTSGRATYTNEQFF.

This rearrangement joins TRBV5-6 to TRBJ2-1, with 9 bases identical to TRBD2. This CDR3 contains 15 residues. Germline V gene lookup returns CDR1 SGHDT and CDR2 YYEEEE. Losses at the gene ends were 5 bases for V and 3 bases for J; bases not matched to a gene: 6. This chain's CDR3 is CASRERLADYNEQFF. The DNA of the CDR3 is TGTGCCAGCAGGGAACGACTAGCGGACTACAATGAGCAGTTCTTC.

J is TRBJ2-7 and V is TRBV19, with D perhaps matching TRBD1 (6 bases). V was pared by 3 bases and J by 1 base, with 16 bases between. CDR1 is LNHDA, CDR2 SQIVND, per germline (reference sequence). CDR3 length: 16 residues. The CDR3: CASSMGQGPTSYEQYF. CDR3 coding DNA: TGTGCCAGTAGTATGGGGCAGGGGCCAACATCCTACGAGCAGTACTTC. Variable domain in full (rest from reference TRBV19 and TRBJ2-7): DGGITQSPKYLFRKEGQNVTLSCEQNLNHDAMYWYRQDPGQGLRLIYYSQIVNDFQKGDIAEGYSVSREKKESFPLTVTSAQKNPTAFYLCASSMGQGPTSYEQYFGPGTRLTVT.

The chain combines TRBV10-3 with TRBJ2-7; tentative D call: TRBD2 (6 bases). With 2 bases removed from V and 4 bases from J, the gap between germline ends came to 12 bases. Germline V gives CDR1 ENHRY, CDR2 SYGVKD. The length of the CDR3 is 14 residues. The DNA for the CDR3 is TGTGCCATCAGTGAGGGACTAAATAGTTACGAGCAGTACTTC. Amino acids: CAISEGLNSYEQYF.

In nucleotides, the CDR3 is TGTGCCAGCTCAAAGGACAGTTTTTACGATGAAAAACTGTTTTTT. It codes for CASSKDSFYDEKLFF. The chain has TRBV18 and TRBJ1-4; D possibly corresponds to TRBD1 (6 bases). The V end was cut by 5 bases, the J end by 6 bases, with 16 bases between. Looked up from germline, CDR1 is KGHSH and CDR2 is LQKENI. The CDR3 is 15 amino acids.

This clone came up once. V gene TRBV11-3 combines with J gene TRBJ2-3; 7 nucleotides agree with TRBD1. There are 16 residues in the CDR3. Germline loops: CDR1 SGHNT, CDR2 YENEEA. V was clipped by 1 base and J by 4 bases; unmatched bases: 8. The CDR3, as DNA: TGTGCCAGCAGCTTAGGGGCACAGGGGTTGGCAGATACGCAGTATTTT. This sequence encodes CASSLGAQGLADTQYF.

The CDR3 DNA follows: TGTGCCAGCAGCTTTCAAGGTTACTCCTACGAGCAGTACTTC. This sequence encodes CASSFQGYSYEQYF. The rearrangement uses TRBV5-6 and TRBJ2-7; D is ambiguous. The CDR3 sequence is 14 residues long. Germline-derived CDR1 and CDR2 are SGHDT and YYEEEE. V lost 2 bases, J lost 0 bases, and 9 bases lay in between.

The J gene is TRBJ1-1, the V gene TRBV9; D remains ambiguous. CDR3 length: 14 residues. V lost 7 bases, J lost 3 bases, and 16 bases lay in between. Germline CDR1 reads SGDLS; CDR2 reads YYNGEE. CDR3 coding DNA: TGTGCCAGCGTCCCACCAGACGCTTACACTGAAGCTTTCTTT. Residues: CASVPPDAYTEAFF.

The genes are TRBV7-8 and TRBJ2-2; D ambiguous. CDR1 is SGHVS and CDR2 is FQNEAQ in the germline V gene. This CDR3 region has 15 residues. V was cut by 0 bases and J by 7 bases, with 12 bases left in between. CDR3 protein: CASSLAGRYGGELFF. As DNA, the CDR3 is TGTGCCAGCAGCTTAGCGGGTCGGTACGGCGGGGAGCTGTTTTTT.

This chain connects TRBV6-5 to TRBJ2-3; no clear D gene. With 5 bases removed from V and 0 bases from J, the gap between germline ends came to 12 bases. This CDR3 has 15 residues. Germline lookup yields CDR1 MNHEY and CDR2 SVGAGI. The CDR3 DNA is TGTGCCAGCAGTAACCAAGCCCTTAGCACAGATACGCAGTATTTT. Translated: CASSNQALSTDTQYF.

Written as DNA, the CDR3 is TGTGCCAGCAGTGAATTTCCCCCCAGCGGGGAGCTGTTTTTT. Residues: CASSEFPPSGELFF. This chain links TRBV2 with TRBJ2-2, with unresolved D. Germline lookup yields CDR1 SNHLY and CDR2 FYNNEI. The CDR3 sequence is 14 residues long. V lost 2 bases to trimming and J lost 7 bases, with 11 bases between them.

The chain combines TRBV13 with TRBJ2-7, with D possibly TRBD1 on 6 matching bases. CDR1 and CDR2 from the germline V gene are PRHDT and FYEKMQ (reference sequence). V shed 4 bases and J shed 6 bases, with 13 bases lying between them. This CDR3 contains 13 residues. The CDR3 DNA is TGTGCCAGCAGCTCGGGACATGGGGGCGAGCAGTACTTC. Translation: CASSSGHGGEQYF.

The DNA for the CDR3 is TGTGCCAGCAGCTTCAACAGGGCCTCCTACGAGCAGTACTTC. It translates to CASSFNRASYEQYF. The chain has TRBV11-2 and TRBJ2-7; TRBD1 might be the D (6 bases). Per germline, CDR1 SGHAT and CDR2 FQNNGV. Between the trimmed V and J ends, which lost 3 bases and 0 bases, there was a span of 9 bases. This CDR3 has 14 amino acids.

The chain joins TRBV28 to TRBJ2-5, with D possibly TRBD2 on 8 matching bases. CDR1 MDHEN and CDR2 SYDVKM come from the germline V gene. CDR3 size: 16 residues. Trimming took 1 base from V and 4 from J, leaving 16 bases between them. The CDR3 sequence is CASSLYAGGDRETQYF. The DNA for the CDR3 is TGTGCCAGCAGTTTATACGCCGGGGGGGACAGAGAGACCCAGTACTTC. Filled out from reference TRBV28 and TRBJ2-5, the complete variable domain reads DVKVTQSSRYLVKRTGEKVFLECVQDMDHENMFWYRQDPGLGLRLIYFSYDVKMKEKGDIPEGYSVSREKKERFSLILESASTNQTSMYLCASSLYAGGDRETQYFGPGTRLLVL.

This clone was counted once. This chain links TRBV25-1 with TRBJ2-7, with a possible D match to TRBD1 (6 bases). The CDR3 extends over 12 amino acids. Deletions cut 3 bases from V and 12 bases from J, with 15 bases between. Per germline, CDR1 MGHDK and CDR2 SYGVNS. The CDR3 is CASSDYRDISYF. CDR3 nucleotides: TGTGCCAGCAGTGACTACCGGGACATCTCGTACTTC.

This rearrangement joins TRBV14 to TRBJ1-1; D may be TRBD1 (5 bases). Germline assignment: CDR1 SGHDN and CDR2 FVKESK. V lost 6 bases and J lost 4, with 21 bases in between. The CDR3 contains 16 residues. As DNA, the CDR3 is TGTGCCAGCAGTTCCCTATCTAGGGATGGGGGCACTGAAGCTTTCTTT. The encoded protein is CASSSLSRDGGTEAFF. Using reference TRBV14 and TRBJ1-1 for the parts outside the CDR3, the full variable domain is EAGVTQFPSHSVIEKGQTVTLRCDPISGHDNLYWYRRVMGKEIKFLLHFVKESKQDESGMPNNRFLAERTGGTYSTLKVQPAELEDSGVYFCASSSLSRDGGTEAFFGQGTRLTVV.